The next 20 T cell receptor beta chains were all read from a single sample in a study of blood T cell repertoires in COVID-19. Repertoires were generated with immunoSEQ multiplex PCR, while TCRdb's copy carries only in-frame clones and drops some. The sample consists of around 120,000 clones, roughly 71% of them appearing once. Sequencing was performed on peripheral blood. The receptor set was obtained from a man older than 75 with acute or convalescent COVID-19.

The chain carries TRBV19 and TRBJ1-2; 7 bases fit TRBD1. Germline V gives CDR1 LNHDA, CDR2 SQIVND (reference sequence). This CDR3 comprises 13 residues. Unmatched junction bases numbered 0, after V lost 2 bases and J lost 3 bases. The CDR3 loop reads CASSIQGDYGYTF. CDR3 DNA sequence: TGTGCCAGTAGTATACAGGGGGACTATGGCTACACCTTC.

This sequence joins TRBV2 and TRBJ2-7; D not certain. Germline CDR1 SNHLY, CDR2 FYNNEI. Trimming left V 7 bases short and J 9 bases short, with 10 bases between. The CDR3 is made up of 10 amino acids. The CDR3 is CASKRERQYF. In nucleotides, the CDR3 is TGTGCCAGCAAACGAGAACGGCAGTACTTC.

The chain joins TRBV18 to TRBJ1-1, with D possibly matching TRBD1 (6 bases). The CDR3 is 16 residues long. V lost 1 base and J 1 base, leaving 13 bases between the germline ends. Germline V gene data show CDR1 as KGHSH and CDR2 as LQKENI. The CDR3 region is CASSPLGQGTNTEAFF. The CDR3 DNA is TGTGCCAGCTCACCACTCGGGCAGGGGACGAACACTGAAGCTTTCTTT.

CDR3 amino acids: CSVGQGNEQFF. The CDR3 DNA reads as TGCAGCGTTGGTCAGGGCAATGAGCAGTTCTTC. The chain joins TRBV29-1 to TRBJ2-1; perhaps TRBD1 as D (5 bases). V gave up 4 bases and J gave up 6 bases, with 7 bases separating them. From germline, CDR1 is SQVTM and CDR2 ANQGSEA. CDR3 length equals 11 residues.

This chain connects TRBV20-1 to TRBJ2-1; D call uncertain. The CDR3 totals 11 residues. V lost 5 bases to trimming and J lost 8 bases, with 10 bases between them. Germline V lookup: CDR1 DFQATT, CDR2 SNEGSKA (reference sequence). The CDR3 DNA is TGCAGTGCTCCTAGGATTGATGAGCAGTTCTTC. This sequence encodes CSAPRIDEQFF.

This clone was seen at least ten times. The chain recombines TRBV7-9 with TRBJ2-7; D is perhaps TRBD2 (6 bases). Per the germline V gene, CDR1 is SEHNR and CDR2 is FQNEAQ (reference sequence). V was cut by 1 base and J by 2 bases, with 9 bases left in between. There are 14 residues in the CDR3. CDR3 residues: CASSLGGGTYEQYF. DNA of the CDR3: TGTGCCAGCAGCTTAGGGGGCGGGACCTACGAGCAGTACTTC.

The chain joins TRBV6-2 or TRBV6-3 to TRBJ2-7; 8 nucleotides match TRBD1. The CDR3 contains 16 residues. Per germline, CDR1 MNHEY and CDR2 SVGEGT. V gave up 2 bases and J gave up 5 bases; unmatched junction bases: 11. CDR3 in amino acids: CASSYGPGGRRNEQYF. CDR3 bases: TGTGCCAGCAGTTACGGGCCAGGGGGCCGGAGAAACGAGCAGTACTTC.

J is TRBJ1-2 and V is TRBV5-1; D gene unclear. V was cut by 1 base and J by 7 bases, with 11 bases left in between. CDR1 is SGHRS and CDR2 is YFSETQ in the germline V gene. The CDR3 extends over 13 amino acids. CDR3 amino acids: CASSLPSVVGYTF. In nucleotides, the CDR3 is TGCGCCAGCAGCTTGCCCTCCGTAGTTGGCTACACCTTC.

The V call is TRBV7-9, the J call TRBJ2-1; D gene ambiguous. V was trimmed by 6 bases and J by 3 bases, leaving 15 bases between them. The length of the CDR3 is 15 residues. The V gene's germline CDR1 is SEHNR and CDR2 FQNEAQ (reference sequence). DNA of the CDR3: TGTGCCAGCAGTCCCCCGCTAGGAGTCTACAATGAGCAGTTCTTC. Amino acids: CASSPPLGVYNEQFF.

The gene calls are TRBV18 and TRBJ2-1; 14 bases map to TRBD2. V shed 6 bases and J 6 bases; nucleotides not matched to a gene: 16. This CDR3 spans 19 amino acids. CDR1 is KGHSH and CDR2 is LQKENI in the germline V gene. Here the CDR3 DNA reads TGTGCCAGCTCCCAGGGACTAGCGGGAGTCGCCCAGTCCAGCAATGAGCAGTTCTTC. Its translation is CASSQGLAGVAQSSNEQFF.

The chain combines TRBV5-8 with TRBJ2-2; 7 nucleotides agree with TRBD2. J was trimmed by 1 base and V by 1 base; bases with no gene match: 1. Germline CDR1 reads SGHTS; CDR2 reads YDEGEE. CDR3 length: 15 residues. The CDR3 sequence is CASSLLAGNTGELFF. The CDR3 DNA sequence: TGTGCCAGCAGCTTGTTAGCGGGGAACACCGGGGAGCTGTTTTTT.

The chain links TRBV1 to TRBJ1-6; the D call of TRBD1 is as the table states it, not checked on the DNA. TRBV1 is flagged as a pseudogene. The CDR3 totals 14 residues. CDR3 bases: TGCACCAGCAGCCACGACAGGGGGAATTCACCCCTCCACTTT. Protein sequence: CTSSHDRGNSPLHF.

As DNA, the CDR3 is TGTGCCTCCCCCTCCTTCGGCCAAGAGACCCAGTACTTC. This encodes CASPSFGQETQYF. The chain links TRBV2 to TRBJ2-5; D is unresolved. The CDR3 has 13 residues. Germline lookup yields CDR1 SNHLY and CDR2 FYNNEI. Trimming cost V 11 bases and J 1 base, with 14 bases left between them.

This chain connects TRBV29-1 to TRBJ2-3; perhaps TRBD2 as D (6 bases). CDR3 length equals 17 residues. CDR1 and CDR2 from the germline V gene are SQVTM and ANQGSEA. The V end was cut by 5 bases, the J end by 0 bases, with 21 bases between. The CDR3 is CSVQGIAEPTSTDTQYF. The CDR3 region has the DNA TGCAGCGTTCAAGGAATAGCGGAGCCTACTAGCACAGATACGCAGTATTTT.

The chain employs TRBV4-1 and TRBJ2-5; D ambiguous. V was cut by 4 bases and J by 5 bases, with 14 bases left in between. The CDR3 is 14 residues long. Germline CDR1 and CDR2: MGHRA and YSYEKL. DNA for the CDR3: TGCGCCAGCAGCCCGCCTGAGTCGCTGGAGACCCAGTACTTC. Encoded protein: CASSPPESLETQYF.

This chain links TRBV19 with TRBJ2-7, with D uncertain. Germline V CDR1 and CDR2: LNHDA, SQIVND (reference sequence). Trimming left V 4 bases short and J 9 bases short, with 19 bases between. This CDR3 has 14 residues. In DNA form, the CDR3 reads TGTGCCAGTAGTACAGGATTCGATGGGCGTTGGCAGTACTTC. Residues: CASSTGFDGRWQYF.

In the case of this clone: Other DNA sequences in the same sample also yield this CDR3. This chain joins TRBV12-3 or TRBV12-4 and TRBJ1-2, with TRBD1 matching over 9 bases. CDR3 length equals 13 residues. Germline trimming cut 3 bases from V and 8 bases from J; bases unmatched to any gene: 4. This chain's CDR3 is CASSLGQGRGYTF. As DNA, the CDR3 is TGTGCCAGCAGTTTGGGACAGGGTCGAGGCTACACCTTC.

The chain couples TRBV7-9 to TRBJ1-1; no firm D call. Germline values: CDR1 SEHNR, CDR2 FQNEAQ (reference sequence). The V and J ends lost 3 bases and 4 bases respectively, with 6 bases between them. This CDR3 is built from 12 residues. The CDR3, as DNA: TGTGCCAGCAGCTTGTTGGCCACTGAAGCTTTCTTT. Protein product: CASSLLATEAFF. The complete variable domain, with remaining parts taken from reference TRBV7-9 and TRBJ1-1, reads DTGVSQNPRHKITKRGQNVTFRCDPISEHNRLYWYRQTLGQGPEFLTYFQNEAQLEKSRLLSDRFSAERPKGSFSTLEIQRTEQGDSAMYLCASSLLATEAFFGQGTRLTVV.

The chain joins TRBV6-5 to TRBJ1-1; D is undetermined. The CDR3 consists of 13 residues. V shed 8 bases and J shed 4 bases, with 14 bases lying between them. Germline lookup yields CDR1 MNHEY and CDR2 SVGAGI. CDR3 sequence: CASGRYAGTEAFF. The DNA of the CDR3 is TGTGCCAGCGGACGGTACGCGGGCACTGAAGCTTTCTTT.

V gene TRBV7-2 combines with J gene TRBJ2-1; D not resolved. CDR3 length: 13 residues. Trimming took 2 bases from V and 9 from J, leaving 11 bases between them. Looked up from germline, CDR1 is SGHTA and CDR2 is FQGNSA. The chain's CDR3 is CASSLMAASEQFF. Here the CDR3 DNA reads TGTGCCAGCAGCTTAATGGCAGCTAGTGAGCAGTTCTTC.